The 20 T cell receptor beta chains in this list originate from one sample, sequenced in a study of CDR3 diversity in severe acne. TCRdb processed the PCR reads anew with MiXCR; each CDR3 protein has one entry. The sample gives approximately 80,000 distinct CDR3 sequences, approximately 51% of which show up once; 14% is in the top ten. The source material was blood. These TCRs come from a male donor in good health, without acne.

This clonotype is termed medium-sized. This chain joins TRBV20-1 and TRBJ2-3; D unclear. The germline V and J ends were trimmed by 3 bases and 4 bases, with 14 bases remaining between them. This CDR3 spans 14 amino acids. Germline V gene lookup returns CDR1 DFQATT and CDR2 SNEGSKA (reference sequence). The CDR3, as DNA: TGCAGTGCTAGGCCTTCATCTGGGGCAGATACGCAGTATTTT. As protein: CSARPSSGADTQYF.

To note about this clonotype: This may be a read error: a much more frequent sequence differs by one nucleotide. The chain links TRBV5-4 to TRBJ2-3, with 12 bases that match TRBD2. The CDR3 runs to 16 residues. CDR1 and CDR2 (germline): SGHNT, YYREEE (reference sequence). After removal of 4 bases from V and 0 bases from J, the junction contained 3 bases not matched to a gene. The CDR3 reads CASSHGTSGSTDTQYF. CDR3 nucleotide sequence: TGTGCCAGCAGCCACGGGACTAGCGGGAGCACAGATACGCAGTATTTT.

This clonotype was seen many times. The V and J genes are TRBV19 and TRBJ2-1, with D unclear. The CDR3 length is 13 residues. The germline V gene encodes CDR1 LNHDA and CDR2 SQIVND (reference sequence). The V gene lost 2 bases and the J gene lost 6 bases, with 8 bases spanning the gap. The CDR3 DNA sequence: TGTGCCAGTAGTATAAGCCTCTCCAATGAGCAGTTCTTC. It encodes CASSISLSNEQFF.

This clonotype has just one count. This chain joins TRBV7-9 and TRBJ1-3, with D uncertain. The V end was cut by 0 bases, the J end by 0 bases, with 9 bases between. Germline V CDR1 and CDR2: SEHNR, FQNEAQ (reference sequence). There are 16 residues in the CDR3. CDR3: CASSLAPNPSGNTIYF. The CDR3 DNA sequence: TGTGCCAGCAGCTTAGCCCCGAACCCCTCTGGAAACACCATATATTTT.

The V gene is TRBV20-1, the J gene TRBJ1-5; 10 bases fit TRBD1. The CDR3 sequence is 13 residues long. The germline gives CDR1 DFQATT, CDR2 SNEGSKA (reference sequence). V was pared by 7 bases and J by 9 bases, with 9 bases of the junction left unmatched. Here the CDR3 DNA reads TGCAGTGTCGCCGGGACAGGGGACCGGCCCCAGCATTTT. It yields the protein CSVAGTGDRPQHF.

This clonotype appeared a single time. The CDR3 DNA reads as TGCAGCGTTGAAGGGCAGAGGACAGATACGCAGTATTTT. Its translation: CSVEGQRTDTQYF. J is TRBJ2-3 and V is TRBV29-1; D is unresolved. This CDR3 is 13 amino acids long. Germline V gives CDR1 SQVTM, CDR2 ANQGSEA. Trimming pared 1 base from V and 3 bases from J, leaving 8 bases between.

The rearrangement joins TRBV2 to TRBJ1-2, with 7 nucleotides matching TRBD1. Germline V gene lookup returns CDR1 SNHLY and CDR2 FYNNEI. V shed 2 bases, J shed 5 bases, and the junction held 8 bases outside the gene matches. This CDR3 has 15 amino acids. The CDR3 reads CASSERDSVRYGYTF. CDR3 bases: TGTGCCAGCAGTGAACGGGACAGTGTTCGTTATGGCTACACCTTC.

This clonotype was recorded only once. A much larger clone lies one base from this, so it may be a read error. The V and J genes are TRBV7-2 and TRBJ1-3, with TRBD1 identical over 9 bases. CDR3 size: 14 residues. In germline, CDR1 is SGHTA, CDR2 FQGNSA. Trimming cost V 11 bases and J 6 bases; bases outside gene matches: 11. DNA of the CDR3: TGTGCCGGCCGGCGTACAGGGGGCTTAAACACCATATATTTT. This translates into CAGRRTGGLNTIYF.

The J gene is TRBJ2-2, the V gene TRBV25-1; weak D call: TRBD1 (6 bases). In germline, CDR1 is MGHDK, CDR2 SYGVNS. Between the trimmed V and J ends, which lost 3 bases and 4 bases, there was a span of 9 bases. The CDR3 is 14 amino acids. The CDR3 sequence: CASSEGHLTGELFF. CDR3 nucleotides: TGTGCCAGCAGTGAGGGACACCTCACCGGGGAGCTGTTTTTT. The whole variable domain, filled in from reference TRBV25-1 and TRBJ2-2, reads EADIYQTPRYLVIGTGKKITLECSQTMGHDKMYWYQQDPGMELHLIHYSYGVNSTEKGDLSSESTVSRIRTEHFPLTLESARPSHTSQYLCASSEGHLTGELFFGEGSRLTVL.

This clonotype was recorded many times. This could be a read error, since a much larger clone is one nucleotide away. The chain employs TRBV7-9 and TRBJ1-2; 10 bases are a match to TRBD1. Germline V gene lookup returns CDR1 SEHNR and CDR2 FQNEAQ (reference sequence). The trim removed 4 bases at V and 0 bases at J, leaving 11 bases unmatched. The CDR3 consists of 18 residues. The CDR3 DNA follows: TGTGCCAGCAGCTCTTCCGGGACAGGGGACGTCACTAACTATGGCTACACCTTC. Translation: CASSSSGTGDVTNYGYTF.

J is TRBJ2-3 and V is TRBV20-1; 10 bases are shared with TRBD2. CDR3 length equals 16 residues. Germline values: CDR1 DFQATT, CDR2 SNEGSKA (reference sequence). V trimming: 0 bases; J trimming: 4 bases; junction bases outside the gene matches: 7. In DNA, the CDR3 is TGCAGTGCTAGAGAAGTCCTAGCGGGAGACCCAGATACGCAGTATTTT. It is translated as CSAREVLAGDPDTQYF.

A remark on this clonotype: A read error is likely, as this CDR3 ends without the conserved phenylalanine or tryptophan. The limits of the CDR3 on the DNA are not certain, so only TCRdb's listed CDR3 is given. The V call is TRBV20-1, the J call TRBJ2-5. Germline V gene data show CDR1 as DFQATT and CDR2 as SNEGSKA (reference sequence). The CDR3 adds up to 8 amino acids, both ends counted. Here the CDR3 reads CSAEDAYY.

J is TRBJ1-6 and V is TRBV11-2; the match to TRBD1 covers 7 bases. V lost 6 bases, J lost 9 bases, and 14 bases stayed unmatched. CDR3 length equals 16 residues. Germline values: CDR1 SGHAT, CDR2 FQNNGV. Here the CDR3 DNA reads TGTGCCAGCAGACGGAAAGTAGGGGGCCAGGGTTCACCCCTCCACTTT. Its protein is CASRRKVGGQGSPLHF.

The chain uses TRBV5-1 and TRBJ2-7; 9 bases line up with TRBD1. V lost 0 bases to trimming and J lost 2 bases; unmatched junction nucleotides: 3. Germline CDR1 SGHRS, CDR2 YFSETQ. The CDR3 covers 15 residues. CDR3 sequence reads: CASSLEQGATYEQYF. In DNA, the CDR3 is TGCGCCAGCAGCTTGGAACAGGGGGCCACCTACGAGCAGTACTTC.

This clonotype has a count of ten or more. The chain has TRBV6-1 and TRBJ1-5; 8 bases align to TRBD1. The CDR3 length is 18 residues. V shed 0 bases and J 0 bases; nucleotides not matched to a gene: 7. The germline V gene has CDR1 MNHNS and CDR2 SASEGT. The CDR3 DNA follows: TGTGCCAGCAGTGAAGCCAACAGGGGGGCGTATAGCAATCAGCCCCAGCATTTT. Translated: CASSEANRGAYSNQPQHF.

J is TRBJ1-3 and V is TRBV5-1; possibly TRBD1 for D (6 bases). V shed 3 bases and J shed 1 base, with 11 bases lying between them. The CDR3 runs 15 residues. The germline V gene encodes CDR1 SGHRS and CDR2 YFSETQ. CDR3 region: CASSSTGQSGNTIYF. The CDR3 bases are TGCGCCAGCAGCTCGACAGGACAATCTGGAAACACCATATATTTT. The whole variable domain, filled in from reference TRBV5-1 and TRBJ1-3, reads KAGVTQTPRYLIKTRGQQVTLSCSPISGHRSVSWYQQTPGQGLQFLFEYFSETQRNKGNFPGRFSGRQFSNSRSEMNVSTLELGDSALYLCASSSTGQSGNTIYFGEGSWLTVV.

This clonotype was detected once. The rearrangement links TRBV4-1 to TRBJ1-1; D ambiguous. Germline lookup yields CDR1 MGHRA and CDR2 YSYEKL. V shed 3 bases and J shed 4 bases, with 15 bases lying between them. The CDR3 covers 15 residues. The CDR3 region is CASSQAGTGSTEAFF. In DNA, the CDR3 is TGCGCCAGCAGCCAGGCGGGAACGGGGAGCACTGAAGCTTTCTTT.

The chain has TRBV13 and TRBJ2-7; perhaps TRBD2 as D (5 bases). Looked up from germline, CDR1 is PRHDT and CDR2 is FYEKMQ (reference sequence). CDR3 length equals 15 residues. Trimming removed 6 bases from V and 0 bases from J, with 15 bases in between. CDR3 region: CASRPHGESSYEQYF. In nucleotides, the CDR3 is TGTGCCAGCAGACCCCACGGGGAGAGCTCCTACGAGCAGTACTTC.

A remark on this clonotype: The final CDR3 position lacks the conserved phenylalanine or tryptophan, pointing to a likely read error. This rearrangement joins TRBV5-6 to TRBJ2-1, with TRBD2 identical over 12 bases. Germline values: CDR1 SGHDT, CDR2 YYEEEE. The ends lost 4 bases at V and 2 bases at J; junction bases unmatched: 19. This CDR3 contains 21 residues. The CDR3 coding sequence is TGTGCCAGCAGCATAGACAGGGGGCGGACGTGGACTAGCGGGACCTACAATGAGCAGTTCTCC. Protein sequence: CASSIDRGRTWTSGTYNEQFS.

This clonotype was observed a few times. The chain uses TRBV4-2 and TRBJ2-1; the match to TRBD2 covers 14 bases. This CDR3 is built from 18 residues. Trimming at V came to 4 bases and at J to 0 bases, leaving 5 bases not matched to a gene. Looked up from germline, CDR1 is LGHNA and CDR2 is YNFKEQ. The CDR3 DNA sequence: TGTGCCAGCAGCCCTAGACTAGCGGGGGGGTCCTCCTACAATGAGCAGTTCTTC. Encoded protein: CASSPRLAGGSSYNEQFF.